The 23 T cell receptor beta chains listed next were all sequenced from one sample in a study of shared clonotypes between healthy human individuals. The assay was immunoSEQ multiplex PCR, and TCRdb's table has in-frame clones only and misses some. The sample has approximately 500,000 clones; around 96% are singletons. The sequencing input was naive CD4+ T cells sorted from blood. Subset defined: CD45RA+ positively selected. The receptors were gathered from a woman aged 30 to 39 in good health.

The CDR3 here is CASSLSWLLGTGELFF. As DNA, the CDR3 is TGTGCCAGCAGCTTATCGTGGCTCCTGGGGACCGGGGAGCTGTTTTTT. The gene calls are TRBV11-2 and TRBJ2-2, with D hard to call. The V gene lost 2 bases and the J gene lost 5 bases, with 15 bases spanning the gap. CDR3 size: 16 residues. CDR1 SGHAT and CDR2 FQNNGV come from the germline V gene.

This clone was found once. The rearrangement uses TRBV7-9 and TRBJ2-3, with 15 bases lining up with TRBD2. The germline V gene encodes CDR1 SEHNR and CDR2 FQNEAQ (reference sequence). J lost 5 bases, V lost 7 bases, and 10 bases had no gene match. This CDR3 contains 17 residues. The CDR3 loop reads CASTGLAGGPALDTQYF. In DNA form, the CDR3 reads TGTGCCAGCACAGGACTAGCGGGAGGGCCAGCTCTAGATACGCAGTATTTT.

The chain is built from TRBV10-3 and TRBJ1-1; D call uncertain. The CDR3 is 15 residues long. The V gene's germline CDR1 is ENHRY and CDR2 SYGVKD. Trimming stripped 5 bases from V and 2 bases from J, with 15 bases between. Here the CDR3 reads CAISWTLEENTEAFF. The CDR3 DNA is TGTGCCATCAGTTGGACCCTTGAGGAAAACACTGAAGCTTTCTTT.

The chain employs TRBV9 and TRBJ2-2; TRBD2 matches at 7 bases. The J segment lost 1 base and the V segment lost 3 bases, leaving 12 bases of the junction unmatched. Germline-derived CDR1 and CDR2 are SGDLS and YYNGEE. CDR3 size: 18 residues. CDR3 DNA sequence: TGTGCCAGCAGCGGCGACCTACTAGCGATCGGGAACACCGGGGAGCTGTTTTTT. Translation: CASSGDLLAIGNTGELFF.

The chain joins TRBV5-1 to TRBJ2-1, with 11 positions matching TRBD2. In germline, CDR1 is SGHRS, CDR2 YFSETQ. This CDR3 comprises 15 residues. V dropped 4 bases and J dropped 12; count of bases not matched to a gene: 12. The CDR3 region is CASSPRLAGNDGQFF. The CDR3 DNA follows: TGCGCCAGCAGCCCGAGACTAGCGGGAAATGATGGGCAGTTCTTC.

The chain links TRBV27 to TRBJ2-5; 8 bases align to TRBD2. The DNA end favors TRBJ2-7, so the J call may be wrong. Germline lookup yields CDR1 MNHEY and CDR2 SMNVEV (reference sequence). The CDR3 length is 16 residues. CDR3 nucleotides: TGTGCCAGCAGTCCCACCCGGGGGGGAACCGCTCTCGAGCAGTACTTC. As protein: CASSPTRGGTALEQYF.

The V call is TRBV19, the J call TRBJ1-3; no clear D. V shed 5 bases and J shed 0 bases, with 11 bases lying between them. Per germline, CDR1 LNHDA and CDR2 SQIVND (reference sequence). The CDR3 extends over 15 amino acids. The CDR3 nucleotides read TGTGCCAGTAGTGCCCGGGAGATCTCTGGAAACACCATATATTTT. Translated: CASSAREISGNTIYF. Variable domain in full (rest from reference TRBV19 and TRBJ1-3): DGGITQSPKYLFRKEGQNVTLSCEQNLNHDAMYWYRQDPGQGLRLIYYSQIVNDFQKGDIAEGYSVSREKKESFPLTVTSAQKNPTAFYLCASSAREISGNTIYFGEGSWLTVV.

The chain joins TRBV15 to TRBJ2-5; 7 positions match TRBD2. This CDR3 contains 16 residues. The germline V gene has CDR1 LNHNV and CDR2 YYDKDF (reference sequence). The J segment lost 5 bases and the V segment lost 0 bases, leaving 9 bases of the junction unmatched. The chain's CDR3 is CATSRDPAGEYETQYF. The CDR3 DNA reads as TGTGCCACCAGCAGAGATCCGGCGGGAGAGTATGAGACCCAGTACTTC.

The gene calls are TRBV18 and TRBJ2-3; D gene uncertain. Trimming removed 1 base at V and 0 bases at J, with 11 bases between. Germline lookup yields CDR1 KGHSH and CDR2 LQKENI. The CDR3 consists of 16 residues. This CDR3 reads CASSPLLRGSTDTQYF. The CDR3 nucleotides are TGTGCCAGCTCACCACTCTTACGAGGTAGCACAGATACGCAGTATTTT.

The chain links TRBV10-3 to TRBJ1-1, with D tentatively TRBD1 (6 bases). The CDR3 is 14 amino acids. Trimming shortened V by 8 bases and J by 6 bases, and 19 bases separated the two germline ends. Germline CDR1 is ENHRY and CDR2 is SYGVKD. The CDR3 DNA follows: TGTGCCATCTCCCGGGACAACGTGGCATCTGAAGCTTTCTTT. As protein: CAISRDNVASEAFF.

This chain joins TRBV19 and TRBJ1-1; 8 nucleotides align to TRBD1. Germline V lookup: CDR1 LNHDA, CDR2 SQIVND (reference sequence). The CDR3 totals 14 residues. V dropped 6 bases and J dropped 3; count of bases not matched to a gene: 6. CDR3 DNA: TGTGCCAGTAGCTCCGGGACAGGCGACACTGAAGCTTTCTTT. Its protein is CASSSGTGDTEAFF.

In DNA, the CDR3 is TGTGCCAGCAGTCCAACTAGCGGGAGTAGCTACGAGCAGTACTTC. Translated, it gives CASSPTSGSSYEQYF. The J gene is TRBJ2-7, the V gene TRBV6-5; TRBD2 aligns across 11 bases. This CDR3 is built from 15 residues. The germline V gene encodes CDR1 MNHEY and CDR2 SVGAGI. Trimming at V came to 5 bases and at J to 3 bases, leaving 6 bases not matched to a gene.

The J gene is TRBJ2-3, the V gene TRBV15, with TRBD1 matching 7 bases. This CDR3 contains 18 residues. Trimming cost V 2 bases and J 0 bases; bases outside gene matches: 11. The germline CDR1 and CDR2 sequences are LNHNV and YYDKDF (reference sequence). CDR3 bases: TGTGCCACCAGCAGACGAACCGGGACAGATTATAGCACAGATACGCAGTATTTT. Amino acids: CATSRRTGTDYSTDTQYF.

The chain joins TRBV5-1 to TRBJ2-7; D call uncertain. Looked up from germline, CDR1 is SGHRS and CDR2 is YFSETQ. CDR3 length: 15 residues. V was clipped by 0 bases and J by 0 bases, with 10 bases between them. CDR3 loop: CASSLGQYSSYEQYF. CDR3 coding DNA: TGCGCCAGCAGCTTGGGGCAGTACAGCTCCTACGAGCAGTACTTC.

The chain couples TRBV27 to TRBJ1-2; possibly TRBD1 for D (5 bases). Germline V CDR1 and CDR2: MNHEY, SMNVEV (reference sequence). V was pared by 3 bases and J by 4 bases, with 12 bases between. The CDR3 covers 14 residues. The CDR3 protein is CASSFGGGFYGYTF. CDR3 DNA sequence: TGTGCCAGCAGTTTCGGGGGGGGATTCTATGGCTACACCTTC.

This rearrangement joins TRBV5-7 to TRBJ1-5; D gene uncertain. TRBV5-7 is an open reading frame whose function is uncertain. V was shortened by 0 bases and J by 5 bases, with 3 bases between the two germline ends. This CDR3 comprises 12 residues. In DNA form, the CDR3 reads TGTGCCAGCAGCTTGGGTTATCAGCCCCAGCATTTT. It yields the protein CASSLGYQPQHF.

This chain connects TRBV19 to TRBJ1-1; D may be TRBD1 (5 bases). This CDR3 contains 15 residues. Between the trimmed V and J ends, which lost 4 bases and 10 bases, there was a span of 22 bases. Germline lookup yields CDR1 LNHDA and CDR2 SQIVND (reference sequence). CDR3 DNA sequence: TGTGCCAGTAGTAGATATGGACCTCCCGGTACAGGAGCTTTCTTT. This gives the protein CASSRYGPPGTGAFF.

In its sample, this clone was seen a few times. The V call is TRBV5-1, the J call TRBJ2-2; possible D gene TRBD2, 6 bases. The V end lost 9 bases, the J end lost 4 bases, and 19 bases lay between the germline ends. Germline lookup yields CDR1 SGHRS and CDR2 YFSETQ. This CDR3 has 15 amino acids. The CDR3 sequence is CATRPGAGFTGELFF. The CDR3, as DNA: TGCGCCACCAGACCCGGCGCGGGGTTCACCGGGGAGCTGTTTTTT.

This clone was picked up one time. The chain employs TRBV5-1 and TRBJ1-1, with D perhaps matching TRBD1 (5 bases). V lost 0 bases and J 6 bases, leaving 12 bases between the germline ends. The germline V gene has CDR1 SGHRS and CDR2 YFSETQ. The CDR3 has 14 residues. The CDR3 sequence: CASSLAPPGPEAFF. In DNA form, the CDR3 reads TGCGCCAGCAGCTTGGCCCCCCCAGGGCCTGAAGCTTTCTTT.

The gene calls are TRBV6-1 and TRBJ2-7; unclear D gene. V was clipped by 6 bases and J by 7 bases, with 13 bases between them. The germline gives CDR1 MNHNS, CDR2 SASEGT. This CDR3 region has 12 residues. CDR3 protein: CASSHSVDEQYF. CDR3 in DNA: TGTGCCAGCAGCCACTCGGTTGATGAGCAGTACTTC.

The V and J genes are TRBV4-2 and TRBJ2-2; 12 bases are shared with TRBD2. V lost 5 bases and J lost 4; bases outside the gene matches: 8. The CDR3 totals 17 residues. Germline loops: CDR1 LGHNA, CDR2 YNFKEQ. CDR3 nucleotide sequence: TGTGCCAGCAGCTCCCCTAGCGGGAGGGTAGGCACCGGGGAGCTGTTTTTT. Translating it yields CASSSPSGRVGTGELFF.

As regards this clone: This CDR3 is also generated by other DNA sequences in the sample. This chain joins TRBV20-1 and TRBJ1-2; 7 bases align to TRBD1. CDR3 length: 11 residues. V was clipped by 3 bases and J by 8 bases; unmatched bases: 3. Germline V gene lookup returns CDR1 DFQATT and CDR2 SNEGSKA (reference sequence). The CDR3 DNA sequence: TGCAGTGCTAGGCAGGGGGAAGGCTACACCTTC. It yields the protein CSARQGEGYTF.

The genes are TRBV6-5 and TRBJ2-7; 9 bases fit TRBD2. V was clipped by 2 bases and J by 3 bases; unmatched bases: 8. The CDR3 consists of 16 residues. Germline V CDR1 and CDR2: MNHEY, SVGAGI. In DNA, the CDR3 is TGTGCCAGCAGTTACCCCCGACTAGCGGAGAACTACGAGCAGTACTTC. Protein sequence: CASSYPRLAENYEQYF.